The rows below give T cell receptor beta chains drawn from one sample of a study of CD8 T cells in Susac syndrome. In TCRdb, the immunoSEQ multiplex PCR reads were re-called with MiXCR into one record per CDR3 protein. The sample has about 140,000 distinct CDR3 sequences; roughly 94% are singletons. The sample consisted of CD4+ T cells from PBMCs. The receptor source for this set is a human donor with Susac syndrome. CDR3s include the opening cysteine and the closing phenylalanine or tryptophan. D genes are given only for firm matches. Clone size is not always given. Where it is, it says once, few, many or a class for expanded clones.

j_call: TRBJ1-4; v_call: TRBV4-3; clone_size: .; d_call: .; cdr3_nt: TGCGCCAGCAGCCAAGGGAAGTCTACGCAGAGGTCTGAAAAACTGTTTTTT; cdr3_aa: CASSQGKSTQRSEKLFF
j_call: TRBJ1-1; v_call: TRBV30; clone_size: .; d_call: .; cdr3_nt: TGTGCCTGGAGTCGGCTTTTTGAAGCTTTCTTT; cdr3_aa: CAWSRLFEAFF
j_call: TRBJ2-2; v_call: TRBV30; clone_size: .; d_call: TRBD2; cdr3_nt: TGTGCCGAGGGACTAGCGGGAGCGACCGGGGAGCTGTTTTTT; cdr3_aa: CAEGLAGATGELFF
j_call: TRBJ2-3; v_call: TRBV11-3; clone_size: .; d_call: .; cdr3_nt: TGTGCCAGCAGCTTACGGGGTGAGGGGGATACGCAGTATTTT; cdr3_aa: CASSLRGEGDTQYF
j_call: TRBJ1-5; v_call: TRBV15; clone_size: .; d_call: .; cdr3_nt: TGTGCCACCAGCAGTGGACGATTCTGGGGTCGCAATCAGCCCCAGCATTTT; cdr3_aa: CATSSGRFWGRNQPQHF
j_call: TRBJ1-2; v_call: TRBV28; clone_size: .; d_call: .; cdr3_nt: TGTGCCAGCAGTTTGTTGGGCTCGGGACGGATGATTAACTATGGCTACACCTTC; cdr3_aa: CASSLLGSGRMINYGYTF
j_call: TRBJ2-5; v_call: TRBV20-1; clone_size: .; d_call: TRBD2; cdr3_nt: TGCAGTGCTAGATCGACTAGCGGGAGGTTACAAGAGACCCAGTACTTC; cdr3_aa: CSARSTSGRLQETQYF
j_call: TRBJ2-1; v_call: TRBV2; clone_size: .; d_call: TRBD2; cdr3_nt: TGTGCCAGCAGTGGTCCTAGCGGCTCCTACAATGAGCAGTTCTTC; cdr3_aa: CASSGPSGSYNEQFF
j_call: TRBJ2-7; v_call: TRBV29-1; clone_size: few; d_call: .; cdr3_nt: TGCAGCGTTGCGATGAGAAGCTGGGACGAGCAGTACTTC; cdr3_aa: CSVAMRSWDEQYF
j_call: TRBJ2-3; v_call: TRBV9; clone_size: once; d_call: .; cdr3_nt: TGTGCCAGCAGCGTAGTGGCGACTAGCACAGATACGCAGTATTTT; cdr3_aa: CASSVVATSTDTQYF
j_call: TRBJ2-7; v_call: TRBV4-3; clone_size: .; d_call: .; cdr3_nt: TGCGCCAGCAGCCAAGAAGCGCAGGTCCCCTACGAGCAGTACTTC; cdr3_aa: CASSQEAQVPYEQYF
j_call: TRBJ2-6; v_call: TRBV28; clone_size: .; d_call: .; cdr3_nt: TGTGCCAGCAGTTTTGTCTCTGGGGCCAACGTCCTGACTTTC; cdr3_aa: CASSFVSGANVLTF
j_call: TRBJ2-1; v_call: TRBV7-3; clone_size: once; d_call: TRBD2; cdr3_nt: TGTGCCAGCAGCCCGGTGGGAGGGGTAAATGAGCAGTTCTTC; cdr3_aa: CASSPVGGVNEQFF
j_call: TRBJ2-1; v_call: TRBV9; clone_size: .; d_call: TRBD2; cdr3_nt: TGTGCCAGCAGCGTAGAAGGGGCGGGGGGCCTCAATGAGCAGTTCTTC; cdr3_aa: CASSVEGAGGLNEQFF
j_call: TRBJ1-2; v_call: TRBV20-1; clone_size: .; d_call: .; cdr3_nt: TGCAGTGCTAGAGAGCGGGGATCTAACTATGGCTACACCTTC; cdr3_aa: CSARERGSNYGYTF
j_call: TRBJ1-2; v_call: TRBV19; clone_size: .; d_call: .; cdr3_nt: TGTGCCACACACAGTACGGCACAGAGACCCTATGGCTACACCTTC; cdr3_aa: CATHSTAQRPYGYTF
j_call: TRBJ2-5; v_call: TRBV15; clone_size: .; d_call: .; cdr3_nt: TGTGCCACCAGCAGAGACGATCCAGGGGAGACCCAGTACTTC; cdr3_aa: CATSRDDPGETQYF
j_call: TRBJ2-3; v_call: TRBV20-1; clone_size: once; d_call: .; cdr3_nt: TGCAGTGCTAGCGCCAGCCATCAGACAGATACGCAGTATTTT; cdr3_aa: CSASASHQTDTQYF
j_call: TRBJ2-3; v_call: TRBV5-6; clone_size: .; d_call: TRBD2; cdr3_nt: TGTGCCAGCAGCCTAGGACGGGAGGCAGATACGCAGTATTTT; cdr3_aa: CASSLGREADTQYF
j_call: TRBJ2-5; v_call: TRBV27; clone_size: .; d_call: .; cdr3_nt: TGTGCCAGCAGTCCGCTAGGGGCCGCCACCCAAGAGACCCAGTACTTC; cdr3_aa: CASSPLGAATQETQYF
j_call: TRBJ2-3; v_call: TRBV5-1; clone_size: once; d_call: .; cdr3_nt: TGCGCCAGCAGCACGACGGCCGGGGCAGATACGCAGTATTTT; cdr3_aa: CASSTTAGADTQYF
j_call: TRBJ2-5; v_call: TRBV11-2; clone_size: .; d_call: .; cdr3_nt: TGTGCCAGCAGCGCCCGACTAGACTCGGAGACCCAGTACTTC; cdr3_aa: CASSARLDSETQYF
j_call: TRBJ2-1; v_call: TRBV7-3; clone_size: .; d_call: TRBD2; cdr3_nt: TGTGCCAGCAGCCCCCGGACTAGCGGGTACTATAGTAACTACAATGAGCAGTTCTTC; cdr3_aa: CASSPRTSGYYSNYNEQFF
j_call: TRBJ2-1; v_call: TRBV15; clone_size: .; d_call: .; cdr3_nt: TGTGCCACCGCACACACGGCCGAGCAGTTCTTC; cdr3_aa: CATAHTAEQFF
j_call: TRBJ1-1; v_call: TRBV20-1; clone_size: .; d_call: .; cdr3_nt: TGCAGTGCTAGAAGGGGCAGAGGGGGCACTGAAGCTTTCTTT; cdr3_aa: CSARRGRGGTEAFF
j_call: TRBJ1-5; v_call: TRBV3-1; clone_size: .; d_call: .; cdr3_nt: TGTGCCAGCAGCCATTCCTCAGGCAATCAGCCCCAGCATTTT; cdr3_aa: CASSHSSGNQPQHF
j_call: TRBJ1-4; v_call: TRBV20-1; clone_size: .; d_call: .; cdr3_nt: TGCAGTGCTAGTCGACAGGCAACTAATGAAAAACTGTTTTTT; cdr3_aa: CSASRQATNEKLFF
j_call: TRBJ2-7; v_call: TRBV7-9; clone_size: .; d_call: .; cdr3_nt: TGTGCCAGCAGCTTAGGTTCGGGCTTAGCCTACGAGCAGTACTTC; cdr3_aa: CASSLGSGLAYEQYF
j_call: TRBJ1-6; v_call: TRBV5-1; clone_size: .; d_call: .; cdr3_nt: TGCGCCAGCAGCCCGAACGTGGGGACTGCCCGTAATTCACCCCTCCACTTT; cdr3_aa: CASSPNVGTARNSPLHF
j_call: TRBJ1-2; v_call: TRBV20-1; clone_size: once; d_call: TRBD1; cdr3_nt: TGCAGTGCTGAGGCGGACAGGGAATTCTATGGCTACACCTTC; cdr3_aa: CSAEADREFYGYTF
j_call: TRBJ1-1; v_call: TRBV30; clone_size: .; d_call: TRBD1; cdr3_nt: TGTGCCTGGAGCGACGACAGGGGGGACACTGAAGCTTTCTTT; cdr3_aa: CAWSDDRGDTEAFF
j_call: TRBJ2-1; v_call: TRBV9; clone_size: .; d_call: TRBD2; cdr3_nt: TGTGCCAGCAGCGTAGACGGGAACGGGAGGTCCGCCTACAATGAGCAGTTCTTC; cdr3_aa: CASSVDGNGRSAYNEQFF
j_call: TRBJ2-2; v_call: TRBV25-1; clone_size: .; d_call: .; cdr3_nt: TGTGCCAGCAGTGTCGGCAGGGCGAACACCGGGGAGCTGTTTTTT; cdr3_aa: CASSVGRANTGELFF
j_call: TRBJ1-4; v_call: TRBV2; clone_size: .; d_call: TRBD1; cdr3_nt: TGTGCCAGCATGGTACTCGGGACAGCGAATGAAAAACTGTTTTTT; cdr3_aa: CASMVLGTANEKLFF
j_call: TRBJ2-3; v_call: TRBV12-3/TRBV12-4; clone_size: .; d_call: TRBD2; cdr3_nt: TGTGCCAGCAGTTTAAACGGGAGGAGAGGGGATACGCAGTATTTT; cdr3_aa: CASSLNGRRGDTQYF
j_call: TRBJ2-3; v_call: TRBV30; clone_size: .; d_call: TRBD1; cdr3_nt: TGTGCCATAACAGGGGTCACAGATACGCAGTATTTT; cdr3_aa: CAITGVTDTQYF
j_call: TRBJ1-1; v_call: TRBV15; clone_size: .; d_call: .; cdr3_nt: TGTGCCACCAGCATCGCGATTGAGAACACTGAAGCTTTCTTT; cdr3_aa: CATSIAIENTEAFF
j_call: TRBJ2-5; v_call: TRBV5-6; clone_size: once; d_call: .; cdr3_nt: TGTGCCAGCAGCCTGGGACGGCCGATAGGCCAGTACTTC; cdr3_aa: CASSLGRPIGQYF
j_call: TRBJ1-5; v_call: TRBV7-2; clone_size: .; d_call: .; cdr3_nt: TGTGCCAGCAGCTTAGGGGCTGGCAATCAGCCCCAGCATTTT; cdr3_aa: CASSLGAGNQPQHF
j_call: TRBJ1-4; v_call: TRBV30; clone_size: .; d_call: .; cdr3_nt: TGTGCCTGGAGTGACCGACAGATAAATGTTAATGAAAAACTGTTTTTT; cdr3_aa: CAWSDRQINVNEKLFF
j_call: TRBJ2-7; v_call: TRBV20-1; clone_size: .; d_call: .; cdr3_nt: TGCAGTGCGGTTGACTCCATGTGGGCCTACGAGCAGTACTTC; cdr3_aa: CSAVDSMWAYEQYF
j_call: TRBJ1-5; v_call: TRBV20-1; clone_size: once; d_call: TRBD1; cdr3_nt: TGCAGTGCCAGTCCGGGACAGGCGGTTCAGCCCCAGCATTTT; cdr3_aa: CSASPGQAVQPQHF
j_call: TRBJ2-1; v_call: TRBV20-1; clone_size: .; d_call: TRBD2; cdr3_nt: TGCAGTGCTCACCTAGCGGGGGGGCCCAATGAGCAGTTCTTC; cdr3_aa: CSAHLAGGPNEQFF
j_call: TRBJ2-7; v_call: TRBV15; clone_size: .; d_call: .; cdr3_nt: TGTGCCACCAGCAGGGGCGGTTCCTACGAGCAGTACTTC; cdr3_aa: CATSRGGSYEQYF
j_call: TRBJ1-2; v_call: TRBV30; clone_size: .; d_call: TRBD1; cdr3_nt: TGTGCCAGAGACAGGGTTGATGGCTACACCTTC; cdr3_aa: CARDRVDGYTF
j_call: TRBJ2-7; v_call: TRBV29-1; clone_size: .; d_call: TRBD1; cdr3_nt: TGCAGCGTCACGGTCGGGACAGGGGGAGGAAACGAGCAGTACTTC; cdr3_aa: CSVTVGTGGGNEQYF
j_call: TRBJ2-7; v_call: TRBV7-2; clone_size: .; d_call: .; cdr3_nt: TGTGCCAGCAGCCAAGCAGCGGTAGTTGGCGAGCAGTACTTC; cdr3_aa: CASSQAAVVGEQYF
j_call: TRBJ2-7; v_call: TRBV29-1; clone_size: .; d_call: TRBD1; cdr3_nt: TGCAGCGCCTCGGACAGGCTAAGCTCCTACGAGCAGTACTTC; cdr3_aa: CSASDRLSSYEQYF
j_call: TRBJ2-4; v_call: TRBV20-1; clone_size: .; d_call: .; cdr3_nt: TGCAGTGCGGCGGGGTGGCGGGATCAAAACATTCAGTACTTC; cdr3_aa: CSAAGWRDQNIQYF
j_call: TRBJ2-5; v_call: TRBV11-3; clone_size: .; d_call: TRBD2; cdr3_nt: TGTGCCAGCAGCTCCCATTCTAGCGGACCCGGGGTAGAGACCCAGTACTTC; cdr3_aa: CASSSHSSGPGVETQYF
j_call: TRBJ2-5; v_call: TRBV4-1; clone_size: .; d_call: TRBD1; cdr3_nt: TGCGCCAGCAGCCCGCGACAGGGCGCGGAGACCCAGTACTTC; cdr3_aa: CASSPRQGAETQYF
j_call: TRBJ2-2; v_call: TRBV19; clone_size: .; d_call: .; cdr3_nt: TGTGCCAGTAGTCGACAGACGGGTACCGGGGAGCTGTTTTTT; cdr3_aa: CASSRQTGTGELFF
j_call: TRBJ2-5; v_call: TRBV4-1; clone_size: .; d_call: .; cdr3_nt: TGCGCCAGCAGCCAAGGGGATCGGAAGACCCAGTACTTC; cdr3_aa: CASSQGDRKTQYF